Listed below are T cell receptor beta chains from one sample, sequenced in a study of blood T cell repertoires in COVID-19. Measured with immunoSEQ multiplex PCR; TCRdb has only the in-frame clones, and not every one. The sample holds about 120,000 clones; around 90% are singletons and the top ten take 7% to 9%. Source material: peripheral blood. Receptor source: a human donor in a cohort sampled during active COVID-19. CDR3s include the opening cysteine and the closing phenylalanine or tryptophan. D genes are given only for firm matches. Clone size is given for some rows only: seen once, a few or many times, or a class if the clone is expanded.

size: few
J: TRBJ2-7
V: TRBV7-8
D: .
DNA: TGTGCCAGCAGCATGGCAGGATCCTCCTACGAGCAGTACTTC
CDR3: CASSMAGSSYEQYF

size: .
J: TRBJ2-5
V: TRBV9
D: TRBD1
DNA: TGTGCCAGCAGCGGCACCGGGACAGGGGTAAGAGAGACCCAGTACTTC
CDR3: CASSGTGTGVRETQYF

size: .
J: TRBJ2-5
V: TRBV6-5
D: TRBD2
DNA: TGTGCCAGCAATGGTATAGCGGGGGGAAGAGAGACCCAGTACTTC
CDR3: CASNGIAGGRETQYF

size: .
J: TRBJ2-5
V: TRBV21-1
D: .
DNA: TGTGCCAGCAGCAAATCGACCCGGACTAGCGGGAGGGCCGGAGAGACCCAGTACTTC
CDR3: CASSKSTRTSGRAGETQYF

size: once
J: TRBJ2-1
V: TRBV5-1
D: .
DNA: TGCGCCAGCAGCTCGGGTTCCTACAATGAGCAGTTCTTC
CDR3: CASSSGSYNEQFF

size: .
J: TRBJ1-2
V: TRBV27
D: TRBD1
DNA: TGTGCCAGCAGGGACAGGGACGACTATGGCTACACCTTC
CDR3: CASRDRDDYGYTF

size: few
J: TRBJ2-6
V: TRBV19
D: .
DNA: TGTGCCAGTAGTACCCTAGGACCCCTCGCGGGGCGAAGCTCTGGGGCCAACGTCCTGACTTTC
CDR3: CASSTLGPLAGRSSGANVLTF

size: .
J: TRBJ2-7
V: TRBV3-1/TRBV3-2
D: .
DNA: TGTGCCAGCAGCCAAGCCTTCAGGGCTGGGGAGCAGTACTTC
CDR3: CASSQAFRAGEQYF

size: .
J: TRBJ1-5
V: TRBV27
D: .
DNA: TGTGCCAGCAGTTCTTCCGGGACATATCAGCCCCAGCATTTT
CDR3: CASSSSGTYQPQHF

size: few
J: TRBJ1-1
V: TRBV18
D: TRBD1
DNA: TGTGCCAGCTCACCTCCCGGGACAGGGGGCACTGAAGCTTTCTTT
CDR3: CASSPPGTGGTEAFF

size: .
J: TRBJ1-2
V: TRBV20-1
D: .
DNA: TGCAGTGCTGAACTTAACTATGGCTACACCTTC
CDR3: CSAELNYGYTF

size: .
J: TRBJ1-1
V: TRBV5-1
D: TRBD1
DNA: TGCGCCAGCAGCTTGGCTCAGGGGGCAGTCACTGAAGCTTTCTTT
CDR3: CASSLAQGAVTEAFF

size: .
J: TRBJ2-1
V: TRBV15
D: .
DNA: TGTGCCACCAGCAGAGATAGGGGGACTACTCTGGAGCAGTTCTTC
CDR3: CATSRDRGTTLEQFF

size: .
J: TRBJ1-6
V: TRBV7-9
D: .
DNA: TGTGCCAGCAGCTTGGGAACAGGGTTCTATAATTCACCCCTCCACTTT
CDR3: CASSLGTGFYNSPLHF

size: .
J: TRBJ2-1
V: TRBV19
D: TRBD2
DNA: TGTGCCAGTAGTATCCAGGGGACTAGTGGGGAGCAGTTCTTC
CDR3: CASSIQGTSGEQFF

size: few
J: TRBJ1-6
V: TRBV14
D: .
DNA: TGTGCCAGCAGCCAGTTGAGCAGGGCCAATTCACCCCTCCACTTT
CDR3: CASSQLSRANSPLHF

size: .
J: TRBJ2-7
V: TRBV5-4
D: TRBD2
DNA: TGTGCCAGCAGACTCCAGGGGCGGGGGGACTCCTACGAGCAGTACTTC
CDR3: CASRLQGRGDSYEQYF

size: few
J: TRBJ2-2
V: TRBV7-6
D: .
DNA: TGTGCCAGCAGCTTAGCCGGCACCGGGGAGCTGTTTTTT
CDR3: CASSLAGTGELFF

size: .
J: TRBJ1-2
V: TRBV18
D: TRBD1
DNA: TGTGCCAGCTCACCACTGGACAGGGACTATGGCTACACCTTC
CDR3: CASSPLDRDYGYTF

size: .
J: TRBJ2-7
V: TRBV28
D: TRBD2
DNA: TGTGCCAGCGGACTAGCGGGAGCCGAGCAGTACTTC
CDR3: CASGLAGAEQYF

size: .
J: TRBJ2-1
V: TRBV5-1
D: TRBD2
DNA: TGCGCCAGCAGCGGTCTACTAGCGGGCATCTACAATGAGCAGTTCTTC
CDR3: CASSGLLAGIYNEQFF

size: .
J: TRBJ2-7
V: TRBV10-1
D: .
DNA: TGCGCCAGCAGGCATACAGGGCGACGGAGATACGAGCAGTACTTC
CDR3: CASRHTGRRRYEQYF

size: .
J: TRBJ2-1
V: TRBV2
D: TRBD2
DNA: TGTGCCAGCAGTGGGACTAGCGGATACAATGAGCAGTTCTTC
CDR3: CASSGTSGYNEQFF

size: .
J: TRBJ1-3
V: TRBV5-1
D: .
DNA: TGCGCCAGCAGCTTGGGGGGAGGCTCTGGAAACACCATATATTTT
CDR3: CASSLGGGSGNTIYF

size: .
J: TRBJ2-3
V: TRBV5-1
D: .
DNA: TGCGCCAGCAGCTTGGCCGGGCGGGGAAAGACAGATACGCAGTATTTT
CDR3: CASSLAGRGKTDTQYF

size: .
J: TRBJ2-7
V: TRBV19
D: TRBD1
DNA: TGTGCCAGTAGTGATCCGGGACAGCTAAACTACGAGCAGTACTTC
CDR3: CASSDPGQLNYEQYF

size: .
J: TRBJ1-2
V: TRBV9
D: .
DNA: TGTGCCAGCAGCGTAGCCCCAACAGGGAACTATGGCTACACCTTC
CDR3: CASSVAPTGNYGYTF

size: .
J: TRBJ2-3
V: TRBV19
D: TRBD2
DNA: TGTGCCAGTAGTGTCACGCCTCCGGGACTAGCGGGGGGTACTAGCACAGATACGCAGTATTTT
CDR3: CASSVTPPGLAGGTSTDTQYF

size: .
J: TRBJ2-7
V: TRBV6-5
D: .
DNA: TGTGCCAGCTCCCGGGATTGGTTCTACGAGCAGTACTTC
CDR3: CASSRDWFYEQYF

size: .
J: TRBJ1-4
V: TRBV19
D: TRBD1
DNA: TGTGCCAGTAGGCCCGGGACAGGGTCGTTCGAAAAACTGTTTTTT
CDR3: CASRPGTGSFEKLFF

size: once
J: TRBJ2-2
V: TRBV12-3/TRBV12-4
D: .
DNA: TGTGCCAGCACCCTAGCCCCCGGGGAGCTGTTTTTT
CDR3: CASTLAPGELFF

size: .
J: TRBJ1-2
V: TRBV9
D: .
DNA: TGTGCCAGCAGCGTAGGGGCAGGGTATGGCTACACCTTC
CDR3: CASSVGAGYGYTF

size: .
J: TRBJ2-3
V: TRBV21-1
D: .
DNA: TGTGCCAGCAGCGGCGGAGGCGGGGCATCAGATACGCAGTATTTT
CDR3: CASSGGGGASDTQYF

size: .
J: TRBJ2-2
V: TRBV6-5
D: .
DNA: TGTGCCAGCAAGTCGCGGCGCAACACCGGGGAGCTGTTTTTT
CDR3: CASKSRRNTGELFF

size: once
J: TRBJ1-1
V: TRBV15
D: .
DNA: TGTGCCACCAGCTTACAATCCTCAAACACTGAAGCTTTCTTT
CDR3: CATSLQSSNTEAFF

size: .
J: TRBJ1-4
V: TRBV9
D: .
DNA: TGTGCCAGCAGCGTAGGCCCATCAGAAGAAAAACTGTTTTTT
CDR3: CASSVGPSEEKLFF

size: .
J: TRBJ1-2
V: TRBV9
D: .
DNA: TGTGCCAGCAGCTTGGAAGGACAGTCCTATGGCTACACCTTC
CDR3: CASSLEGQSYGYTF